This TCR beta chain was found in a study of shared clonotypes between healthy human individuals (dated by TCRdb to 2020 to 2021). With respect to the entire study: A couple of women and a few men aged 18 to 49 years were included in the cohort. Per donor, leukapheresis produced somewhere between about 0.9 and 9.5 billion PBMCs. To increase sequencing depth and limit assay-specific biases, TCR repertoire library preparation and sequencing were carried out by different laboratories using diverse techniques. To estimate repertoire size and how much clonotypes are shared between individuals, the study performed deep sequencing of blood TCR repertoires from a handful of healthy adults. For each donor, CD4 naive and CD4 memory were each given three plates, CD8 naive was given two plates, and CD8 memory was given one plate.

Points the paper makes about the study in general: Sharing across a few donors was observed for around 4.8% of naive CD4, less than 4% of naive CD8, about 2.5% of memory CD4, and less than 0.45% of memory CD8 clonotypes. Even with the large sequencing depth, rarefaction of the sorted-subset datasets indicated that sequencing was incomplete. Estimated clonotype richness was generally larger for naive than for memory subsets. The genetic and exposure-history diversity represented was limited by the small number of donors. Sampling was restricted to blood, and TCR repertoires in tissues likely differ from the TCR repertoires found in blood. Compared with non-shared clonotypes, clonotypes shared by all four sorted-subset donors had higher generation probabilities. Based on pairwise subsampling, the degree of clonotype sharing among donors was expected to be affected by sequencing depth.

For the CD8 naive samples, CD45RO-negative cells were positively selected for CCR7, yielding a CD45RA+CCR7+ population from which TemRA cells were excluded. The donors were healthy, HIV-negative adults who had no recently reported acute infections or vaccinations. Every donor was a Caucasian adult living in Nashville, Tennessee, USA. Blood was collected by leukapheresis, and PBMCs were isolated by Ficoll-Histopaque density gradient centrifugation and then cryopreserved in liquid nitrogen vapor phase. Purity and quantity of every magnetically sorted T cell population were checked by analytical flow cytometry. Genomic DNA was isolated from each sorted fraction and quantified by UV absorbance on a Nanodrop 2000c. Comments on this clone: The antigen it binds to is not known. It has no much larger one-base neighbor in the sample; base qualities were not kept.

Using the deep immunoSEQ assay, multiplex PCR amplified TCR CDR3 regions from genomic DNA. Extracted genomic DNA from each cell subset was distributed evenly across all wells of several immunoSEQ 96-well plates, and each plate was treated as a replicate. For sorted subsets, each replicate PCR was loaded with about 0.2 ug genomic DNA, equivalent to roughly 30,000 T cell genomes. The purified libraries were quantified using a Qubit 3.0 fluorometer, sized with a Bioanalyzer 2100, and then quantified again using the KAPA Library Quantification kit. A separate single-read 150-cycle Illumina NextSeq 550 flow cell was used to sequence each immunoSEQ 96-well plate. On the authors' methods: Because the immunoSEQ output held only junctional sequences and lacked quality scores, the filtering could not match the filtering applied to full-length reads. To assign V/J genes and CDR3, sequences were annotated against IMGT germline references using PyIR, a Python wrapper for IgBLAST v1.9. Reads were removed for weak V/J assignments (E-value above 1e-6), missing CDR3, stop codons, out-of-frame junctions, or ambiguous translated residues. V3J clonotypes were defined as sequences sharing an identical inferred V gene, J gene, and CDR3 amino acid sequence. To compute the percentage overlap between repertoires, the number of shared unique clonotypes was divided by the size of the smaller repertoire. Three approaches were used to assess repertoire richness: RTK rarefaction, the Chao1 estimator, and Recon v2.1 estimates of unobserved clonotypes. For all TCRbeta clonotypes obtained by the gDNA method from four donors, generation probabilities were computed with OLGA. The immuneACCESS repertoire file appears here via TCRdb, limited to in-frame rearrangements. These files lack a portion of the clones; in checked studies, under half of the deficit traces to unresolved V genes, and the cause of the others is not known. V, J and clone size are taken as reported in that table, and D and trimming were inferred from the DNA itself. The sample table holds about 2 million clones, of which about 95% were seen once. Clones ranked in the top ten supply approximately 1% of the sample.

V ends up 4 bases short and J 7 bases short, with an unmatched junction base count of 10. Including cysteine and phenylalanine, the CDR3 has 16 amino acids. Only the CDR3 DNA is retained, 48 bases long and in frame from the first base. The germline V gene specifies ENHRY as CDR1 and SYGVKD as CDR2. Sequenced: naive CD8+ T cells sorted from blood. What the cell subset or site label conveys for this sample: CD45RA+CCR7+. This sequence originates from a man between 18 and 35 years old in good health. The chain is assembled from TRBV10-3 and TRBJ2-1, with 10 bases aligning to TRBD2. This receptor has the CDR3 CAISVIGQREGNEQFF. The DNA sequence is given as TGTGCCATCAGTGTCATAGGCCAGCGGGAGGGGAATGAGCAGTTCTTC.